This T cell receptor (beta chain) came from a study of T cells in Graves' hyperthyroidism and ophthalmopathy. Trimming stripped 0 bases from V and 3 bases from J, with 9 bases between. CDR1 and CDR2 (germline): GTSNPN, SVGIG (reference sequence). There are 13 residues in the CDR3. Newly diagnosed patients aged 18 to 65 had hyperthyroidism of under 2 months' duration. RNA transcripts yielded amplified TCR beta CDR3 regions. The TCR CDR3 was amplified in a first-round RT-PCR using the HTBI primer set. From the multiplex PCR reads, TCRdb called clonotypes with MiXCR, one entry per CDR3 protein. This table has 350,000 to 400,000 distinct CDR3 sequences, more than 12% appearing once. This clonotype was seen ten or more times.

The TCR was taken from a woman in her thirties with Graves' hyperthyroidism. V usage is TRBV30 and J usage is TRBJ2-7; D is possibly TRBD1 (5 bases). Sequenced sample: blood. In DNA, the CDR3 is TGTGCCTGGAGTGTTTGGCAGGGCTACGAGCAGTACTTC. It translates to CAWSVWQGYEQYF.